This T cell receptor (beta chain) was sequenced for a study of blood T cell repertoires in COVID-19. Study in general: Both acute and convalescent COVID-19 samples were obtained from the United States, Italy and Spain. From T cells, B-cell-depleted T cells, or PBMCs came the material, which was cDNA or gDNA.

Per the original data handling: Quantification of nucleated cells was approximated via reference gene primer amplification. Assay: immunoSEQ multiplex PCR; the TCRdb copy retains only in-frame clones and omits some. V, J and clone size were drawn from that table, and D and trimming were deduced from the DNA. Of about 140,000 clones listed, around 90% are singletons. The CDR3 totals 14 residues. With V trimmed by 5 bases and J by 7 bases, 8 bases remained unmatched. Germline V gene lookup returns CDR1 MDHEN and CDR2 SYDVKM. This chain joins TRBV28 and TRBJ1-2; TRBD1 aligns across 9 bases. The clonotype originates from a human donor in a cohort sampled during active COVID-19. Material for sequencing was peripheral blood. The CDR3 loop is CASSRTTGGFGYTF. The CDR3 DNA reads TGTGCCAGCAGTCGGACTACAGGGGGCTTTGGCTACACCTTC.